The clone carrying this TCR beta chain came up many times. Its cognate antigen is unknown. These data come from a study of T cell repertoires in cytomegalovirus infection. General study results and limits: There were HLA-C-restricted CMV-specific TCR beta clonotypes dominating the ex vivo response.

TCRdb fed the reads into MiXCR, producing one record per CDR3 protein. The profile covers around 770,000 distinct CDR3 sequences, with under 35% appearing a single time and less than 15% taken by the ten largest. V dropped 5 bases and J dropped 2 bases, with 18 bases sitting between them. Germline CDR1 is SGHTA and CDR2 is FQGNSA. This CDR3 comprises 16 residues. V gene TRBV7-2 combines with J gene TRBJ1-1; D is unclear. The sequences come from cultured CD8+ T cells from PBMCs, collected from culture after CMV antigen stimulation. The clonotype was recovered from a human donor in good health (CMV status not recorded). Some clones in this sample may be carry-over from other donors' samples. CDR3 in DNA: TGTGCCAGCAGCCTAAATAACGGACGGATTAACACTGAAGCTTTCTTT. It is translated as CASSLNNGRINTEAFF.